Described below is a single TCR beta chain sequence and its context. The CDR3 contains 12 residues. Germline CDR1 is SGHRS and CDR2 is YFSETQ. With 5 bases removed from V and 2 bases from J, the gap between germline ends came to 5 bases. The data belong to a study of neurological immune-mediated disorders. Via MiXCR, TCRdb re-called the 5' RACE reads, giving one row per CDR3 protein. The table records approximately 41,000 distinct CDR3 sequences, about 14% of them present only once. The receptor's source is a woman in her sixties or seventies with HTLV-1-associated myelopathy (HAM/TSP). Sequenced sample: CD4+ T cells from blood. The chain joins TRBV5-1 to TRBJ2-1; D uncertain. The CDR3 DNA follows: TGCGCCAGCAGGGTCACCTACAATGAGCAGTTCTTC. Residues: CASRVTYNEQFF.